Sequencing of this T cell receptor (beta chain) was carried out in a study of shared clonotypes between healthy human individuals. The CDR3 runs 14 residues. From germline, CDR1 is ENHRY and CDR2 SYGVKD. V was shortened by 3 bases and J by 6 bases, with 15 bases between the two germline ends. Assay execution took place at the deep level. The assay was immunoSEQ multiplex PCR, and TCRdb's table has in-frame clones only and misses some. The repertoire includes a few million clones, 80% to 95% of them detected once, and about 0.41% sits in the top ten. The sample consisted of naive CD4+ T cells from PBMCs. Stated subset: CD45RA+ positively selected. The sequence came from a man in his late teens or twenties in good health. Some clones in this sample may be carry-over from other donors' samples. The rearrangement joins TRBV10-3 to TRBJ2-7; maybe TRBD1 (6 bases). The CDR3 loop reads CAISDGKGRGEQYF. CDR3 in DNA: TGTGCCATCAGTGATGGTAAGGGCAGGGGCGAGCAGTACTTC.